This is a list of T cell receptor beta chains from one sample in a study of graft-versus-host responses after intestinal transplantation. Generated by immunoSEQ multiplex PCR, the TCRdb table keeps only in-frame clones and is missing some. This table has roughly 4,700 clones, 25% to 35% appearing once. Sequencing used alloreactive CD8+ T cells from a mixed lymphocyte reaction culture, obtained before transplantation. The source of these receptors is a human patient who was an organ donor for intestinal transplantation. CDR3s include the opening cysteine and the closing phenylalanine or tryptophan. The order of the fields is J gene, clone size, D gene, V gene, CDR3 DNA, CDR3 protein. The D gene is left open where the match is weak. Clone size is given for some rows only: seen once, a few or many times, or a class if the clone is expanded.

TRBJ2-2,few,TRBD1,TRBV29-1,TGCAGCGTTCTTGGACAGGGGCTCGCCGGGGAGCTGTTTTTT,CSVLGQGLAGELFF
TRBJ1-1,few,TRBD1,TRBV30,TGTGCCTGGATGAACCCTTCCTCCTACAGGGGGATCTCCGTTGGCATGAACACTGAAGCTTTCTTT,CAWMNPSSYRGISVGMNTEAFF
TRBJ1-4,many,TRBD1,TRBV28,TGTGCCAGCAGTCCAGGGGGTTCTAATGAAAAACTGTTTTTT,CASSPGGSNEKLFF
TRBJ1-5,few,TRBD1,TRBV28,TGTGCCAGCAGTTTCGACAGGGGGCAGGTCTATAGCAATCAGCCCCAGCATTTT,CASSFDRGQVYSNQPQHF
TRBJ2-5,.,TRBD2,TRBV7-6,TGTGCCAGCAGCTTACGACTAGCGGGGGAAGAGACCCAGTACTTC,CASSLRLAGEETQYF
TRBJ1-1,.,.,TRBV7-3,TGTGCCAGCAGCAAAAAATCTCAGGCGTTTCGGAACACTGAAGCTTTCTTT,CASSKKSQAFRNTEAFF
TRBJ1-2,medium-sized,.,TRBV7-9,TGTGCCAGCAGCTTTAACAGGGATTATGGCTACACCTTC,CASSFNRDYGYTF
TRBJ2-3,.,TRBD2,TRBV5-4,TGTGCCAGCAGCGGATTAGCGGGGGGGCCGGGAGATACGCAGTATTTT,CASSGLAGGPGDTQYF
TRBJ2-3,.,TRBD2,TRBV7-9,TGTGCCAGCAGCTCGACTAGCGGGCGGAGCACAGATACGCAGTATTTT,CASSSTSGRSTDTQYF
TRBJ2-1,.,.,TRBV19,TGTGCCAGTAGTATACACCAGAATGAGCAGTTCTTC,CASSIHQNEQFF
TRBJ2-3,few,.,TRBV11-2,TGTGCCAGCAGCTTAGTCGGGACTAGCACAGATACGCAGTATTTT,CASSLVGTSTDTQYF
TRBJ1-1,few,.,TRBV4-3,TGCGCCAGCAAAGTCTCGGTCAGGGGCACTGAAGCTTTCTTT,CASKVSVRGTEAFF
TRBJ2-3,medium-sized,TRBD2,TRBV13,TGTGCCAGCAGCTCTGGGGGGACTAGCGGGGGGGCCGTCCCAGATACGCAGTATTTT,CASSSGGTSGGAVPDTQYF
TRBJ1-1,medium-sized,.,TRBV15,TGTGCCACCAGCAGACCTAGGGAGGGGGAGAACGCTTTCTTT,CATSRPREGENAFF